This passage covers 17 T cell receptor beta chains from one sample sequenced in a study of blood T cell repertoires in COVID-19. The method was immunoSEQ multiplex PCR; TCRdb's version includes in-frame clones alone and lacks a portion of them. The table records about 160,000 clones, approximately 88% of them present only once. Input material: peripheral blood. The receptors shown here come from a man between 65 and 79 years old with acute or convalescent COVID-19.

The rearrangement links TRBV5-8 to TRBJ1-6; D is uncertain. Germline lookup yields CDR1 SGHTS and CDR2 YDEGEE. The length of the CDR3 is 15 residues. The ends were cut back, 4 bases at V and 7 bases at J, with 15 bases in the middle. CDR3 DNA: TGTGCCAGCAGCCCCCTCCGAGGGTCCAATTCACCCCTCCACTTT. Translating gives CASSPLRGSNSPLHF.

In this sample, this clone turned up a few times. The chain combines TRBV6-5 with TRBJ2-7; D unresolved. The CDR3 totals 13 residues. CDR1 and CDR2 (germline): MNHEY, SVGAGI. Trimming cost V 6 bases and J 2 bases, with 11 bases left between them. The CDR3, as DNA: TGTGCCAGCAGGGTAACACCTGCCTACGAGCAGTACTTC. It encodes CASRVTPAYEQYF.

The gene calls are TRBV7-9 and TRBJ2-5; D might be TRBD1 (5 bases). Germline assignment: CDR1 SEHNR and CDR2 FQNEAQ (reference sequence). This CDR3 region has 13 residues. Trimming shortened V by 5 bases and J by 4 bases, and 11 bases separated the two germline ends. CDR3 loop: CASSNRGAETQYF. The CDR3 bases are TGTGCCAGCAGCAATAGGGGTGCAGAGACCCAGTACTTC.

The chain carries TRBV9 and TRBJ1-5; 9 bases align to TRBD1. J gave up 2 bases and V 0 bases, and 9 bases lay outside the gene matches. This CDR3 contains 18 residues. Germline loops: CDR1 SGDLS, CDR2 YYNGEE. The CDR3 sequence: CASSVGGQGPFGNQPQHF. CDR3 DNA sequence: TGTGCCAGCAGCGTAGGGGGACAGGGTCCTTTCGGCAATCAGCCCCAGCATTTT.

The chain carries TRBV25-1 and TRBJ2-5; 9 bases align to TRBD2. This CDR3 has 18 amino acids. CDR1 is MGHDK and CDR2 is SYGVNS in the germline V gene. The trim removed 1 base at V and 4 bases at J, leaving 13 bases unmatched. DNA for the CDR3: TGTGCCAGCAGTGAATCGGGGACTAGCCCCGCCGGGGCAGAGACCCAGTACTTC. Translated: CASSESGTSPAGAETQYF.

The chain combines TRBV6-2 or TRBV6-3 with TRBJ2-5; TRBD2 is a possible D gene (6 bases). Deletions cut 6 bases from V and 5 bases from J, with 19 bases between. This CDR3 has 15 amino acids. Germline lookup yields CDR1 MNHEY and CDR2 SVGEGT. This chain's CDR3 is CASSSRRGVGETQYF. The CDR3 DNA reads TGTGCCAGCAGCTCGAGGCGGGGTGTTGGGGAGACCCAGTACTTC.

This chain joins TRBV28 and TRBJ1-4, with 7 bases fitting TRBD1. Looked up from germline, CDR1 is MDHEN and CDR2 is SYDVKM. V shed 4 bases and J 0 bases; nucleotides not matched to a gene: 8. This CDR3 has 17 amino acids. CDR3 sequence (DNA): TGTGCCAGCAGTTGGGCACCGGGACAGACAACTAATGAAAAACTGTTTTTT. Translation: CASSWAPGQTTNEKLFF. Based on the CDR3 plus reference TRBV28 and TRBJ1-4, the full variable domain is DVKVTQSSRYLVKRTGEKVFLECVQDMDHENMFWYRQDPGLGLRLIYFSYDVKMKEKGDIPEGYSVSREKKERFSLILESASTNQTSMYLCASSWAPGQTTNEKLFFGSGTQLSVL.

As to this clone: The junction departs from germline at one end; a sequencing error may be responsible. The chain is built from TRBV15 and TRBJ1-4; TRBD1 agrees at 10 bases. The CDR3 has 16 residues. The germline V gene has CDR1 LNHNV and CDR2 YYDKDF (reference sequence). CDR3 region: CATGLPPGQGNVKLFF. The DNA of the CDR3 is TGTGCCACCGGGCTGCCTCCGGGACAGGGGAATGTAAAACTGTTTTTT. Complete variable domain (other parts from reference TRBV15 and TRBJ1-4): DAMVIQNPRYQVTQFGKPVTLSCSQTLNHNVMYWYQQKSSQAPKLLFHYYDKDFNNEADTPDNFQSRRPNTSFCFLDIRSPGLGDTAMYLCATGLPPGQGNVKLFFGSGTQLSVL.

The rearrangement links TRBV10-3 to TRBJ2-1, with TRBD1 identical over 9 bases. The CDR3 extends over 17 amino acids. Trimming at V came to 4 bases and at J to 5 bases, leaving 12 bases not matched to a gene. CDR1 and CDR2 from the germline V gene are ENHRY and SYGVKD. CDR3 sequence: CAISGAEGQGANNEQFF. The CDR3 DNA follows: TGTGCCATCAGTGGGGCGGAGGGACAGGGAGCGAACAATGAGCAGTTCTTC.

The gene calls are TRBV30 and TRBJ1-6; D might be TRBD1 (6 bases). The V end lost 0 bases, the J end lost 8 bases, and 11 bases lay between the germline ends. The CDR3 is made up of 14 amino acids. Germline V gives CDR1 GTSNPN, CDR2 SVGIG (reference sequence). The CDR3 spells CAWSVRGADSPLHF. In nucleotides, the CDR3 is TGTGCCTGGAGTGTCCGGGGGGCCGATTCACCCCTCCACTTT.

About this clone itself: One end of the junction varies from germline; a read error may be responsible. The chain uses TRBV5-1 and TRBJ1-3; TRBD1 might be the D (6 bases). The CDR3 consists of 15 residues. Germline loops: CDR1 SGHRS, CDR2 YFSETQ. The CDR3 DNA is TGCGCCAGCAGCTTGGAGGGGACACCTGGGAACACCATATATTTT. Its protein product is CASSLEGTPGNTIYF.

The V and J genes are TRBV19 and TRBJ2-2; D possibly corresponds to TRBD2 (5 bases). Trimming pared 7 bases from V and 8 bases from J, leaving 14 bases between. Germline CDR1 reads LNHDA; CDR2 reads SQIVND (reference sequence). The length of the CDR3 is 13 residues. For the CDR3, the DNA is TGTGCCAGTACCCTTCTCGGGGTTGGGGAGCTGTTTTTT. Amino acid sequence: CASTLLGVGELFF. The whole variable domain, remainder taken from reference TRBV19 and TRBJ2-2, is DGGITQSPKYLFRKEGQNVTLSCEQNLNHDAMYWYRQDPGQGLRLIYYSQIVNDFQKGDIAEGYSVSREKKESFPLTVTSAQKNPTAFYLCASTLLGVGELFFGEGSRLTVL.

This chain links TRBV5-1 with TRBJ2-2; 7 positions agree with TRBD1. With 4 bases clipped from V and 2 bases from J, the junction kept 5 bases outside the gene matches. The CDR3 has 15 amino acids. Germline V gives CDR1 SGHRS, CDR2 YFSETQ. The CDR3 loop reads CASSPRQGNTGELFF. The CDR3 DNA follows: TGCGCCAGCAGCCCAAGACAGGGAAACACCGGGGAGCTGTTTTTT.

The CDR3 reads CASRQGPDYGYTF. CDR3 sequence (DNA): TGTGCCAGCAGACAGGGGCCTGACTATGGCTACACCTTC. The genes are TRBV6-5 and TRBJ1-2, with TRBD1 identical over 7 bases. The length of the CDR3 is 13 residues. Losses at the gene ends were 6 bases for V and 3 bases for J; bases not matched to a gene: 4. Germline V lookup: CDR1 MNHEY, CDR2 SVGAGI.

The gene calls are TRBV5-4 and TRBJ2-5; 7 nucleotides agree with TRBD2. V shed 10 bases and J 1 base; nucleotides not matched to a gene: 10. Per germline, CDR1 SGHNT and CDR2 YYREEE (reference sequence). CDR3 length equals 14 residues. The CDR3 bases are TGTGCCGCCAGCGGAGCGGGATTCCAAGAGACCCAGTACTTC. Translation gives CAASGAGFQETQYF.

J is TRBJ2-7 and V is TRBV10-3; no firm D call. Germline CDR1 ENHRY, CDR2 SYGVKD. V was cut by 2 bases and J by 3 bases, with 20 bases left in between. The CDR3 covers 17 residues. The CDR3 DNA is TGTGCCATCAGTGAGACACAGCCCCATCAAGTTGTCTACGAGCAGTACTTC. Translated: CAISETQPHQVVYEQYF.

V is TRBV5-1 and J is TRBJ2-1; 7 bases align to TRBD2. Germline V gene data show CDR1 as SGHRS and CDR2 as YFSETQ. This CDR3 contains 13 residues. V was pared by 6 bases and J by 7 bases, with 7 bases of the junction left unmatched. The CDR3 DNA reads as TGCGCCAGCAAGGCTAGCGGAGCGAATGAGCAGTTCTTC. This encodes CASKASGANEQFF.